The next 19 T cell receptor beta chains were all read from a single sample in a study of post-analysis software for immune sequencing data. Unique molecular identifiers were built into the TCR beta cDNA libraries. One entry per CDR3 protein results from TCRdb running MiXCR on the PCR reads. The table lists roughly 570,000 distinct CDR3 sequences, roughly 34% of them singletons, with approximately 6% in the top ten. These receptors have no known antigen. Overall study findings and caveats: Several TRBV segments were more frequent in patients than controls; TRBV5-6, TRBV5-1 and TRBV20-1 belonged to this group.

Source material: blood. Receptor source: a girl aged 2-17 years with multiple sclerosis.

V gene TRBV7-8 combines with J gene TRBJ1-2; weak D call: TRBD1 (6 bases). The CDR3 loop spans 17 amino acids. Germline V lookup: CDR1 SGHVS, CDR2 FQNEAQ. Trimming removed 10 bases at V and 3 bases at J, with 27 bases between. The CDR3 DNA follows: TGTGCCAACAGACTTGACAGGTTGGCCTATCCTGACTATGGCTACACCTTC. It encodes CANRLDRLAYPDYGYTF.

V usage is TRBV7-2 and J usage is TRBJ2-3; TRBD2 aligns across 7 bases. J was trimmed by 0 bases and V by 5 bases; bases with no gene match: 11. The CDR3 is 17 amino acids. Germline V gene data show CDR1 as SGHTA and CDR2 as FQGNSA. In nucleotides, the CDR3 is TGTGCCAGCAGCGCCCGACTAGCCGGCTTTAGCACAGATACGCAGTATTTT. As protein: CASSARLAGFSTDTQYF.

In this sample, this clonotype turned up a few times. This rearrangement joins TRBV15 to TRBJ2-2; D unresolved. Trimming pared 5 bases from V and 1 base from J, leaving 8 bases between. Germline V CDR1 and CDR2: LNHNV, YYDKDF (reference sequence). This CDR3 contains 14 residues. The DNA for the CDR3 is TGTGCCACCAGCCGTAGAGTGAACACCGGGGAGCTGTTTTTT. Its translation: CATSRRVNTGELFF. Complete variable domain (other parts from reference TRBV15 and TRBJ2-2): DAMVIQNPRYQVTQFGKPVTLSCSQTLNHNVMYWYQQKSSQAPKLLFHYYDKDFNNEADTPDNFQSRRPNTSFCFLDIRSPGLGDTAMYLCATSRRVNTGELFFGEGSRLTVL.

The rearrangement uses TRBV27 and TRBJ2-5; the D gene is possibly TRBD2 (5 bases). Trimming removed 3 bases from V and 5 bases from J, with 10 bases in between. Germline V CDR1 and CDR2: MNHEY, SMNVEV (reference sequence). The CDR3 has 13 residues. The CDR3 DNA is TGTGCCAGCAGTTTTGCTAGGACTGAGACCCAGTACTTC. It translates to CASSFARTETQYF.

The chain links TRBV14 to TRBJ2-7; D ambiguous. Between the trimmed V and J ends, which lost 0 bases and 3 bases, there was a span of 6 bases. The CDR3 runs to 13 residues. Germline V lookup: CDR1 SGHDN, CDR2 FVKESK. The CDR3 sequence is CASSQELVYEQYF. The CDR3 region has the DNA TGTGCCAGCAGCCAAGAGTTGGTCTACGAGCAGTACTTC.

CDR3 loop: CASSLVLTRAYDEQYF. CDR3 DNA: TGTGCCAGCAGTTTGGTACTGACGAGGGCCTACGACGAGCAGTACTTC. The V gene is TRBV28, the J gene TRBJ2-5, with a possible D match to TRBD2 (5 bases). Gene TRBJ2-7 matches the end of the DNA better, so the J call may be wrong. From germline, CDR1 is MDHEN and CDR2 SYDVKM. This CDR3 comprises 16 residues.

Here the CDR3 DNA reads TGTGCCTCCGGGGGGACCCGAAATCAGCCCCAGCATTTT. This encodes CASGGTRNQPQHF. V gene TRBV28 combines with J gene TRBJ1-5; a weak D match, TRBD1 (5 bases). V lost 11 bases, J lost 4 bases, and 15 bases lay in between. CDR3 length: 13 amino acids. Germline-derived CDR1 and CDR2 are MDHEN and SYDVKM. The full variable domain, with the rest looked up from reference TRBV28 and TRBJ1-5, is DVKVTQSSRYLVKRTGEKVFLECVQDMDHENMFWYRQDPGLGLRLIYFSYDVKMKEKGDIPEGYSVSREKKERFSLILESASTNQTSMYLCASGGTRNQPQHFGDGTRLSIL.

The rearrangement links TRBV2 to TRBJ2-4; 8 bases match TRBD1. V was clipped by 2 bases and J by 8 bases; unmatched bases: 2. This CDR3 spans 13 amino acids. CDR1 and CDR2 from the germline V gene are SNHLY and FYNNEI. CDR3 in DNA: TGTGCCAGCAGTGAACAGGGGGCGGACATTCAGTACTTC. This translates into CASSEQGADIQYF.

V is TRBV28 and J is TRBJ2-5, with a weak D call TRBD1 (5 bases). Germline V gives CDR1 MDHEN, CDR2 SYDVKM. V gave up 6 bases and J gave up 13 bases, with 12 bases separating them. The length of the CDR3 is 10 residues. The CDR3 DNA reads TGTGCCAGCAGGCGACAGACGTGGTACTTC. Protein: CASRRQTWYF.

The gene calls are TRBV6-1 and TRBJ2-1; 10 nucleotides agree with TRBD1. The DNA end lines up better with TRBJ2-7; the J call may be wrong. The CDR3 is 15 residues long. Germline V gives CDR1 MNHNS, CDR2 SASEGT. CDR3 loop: CASSDSGTGADEQYF. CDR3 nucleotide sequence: TGTGCCAGCAGTGATTCCGGGACAGGGGCAGACGAGCAGTACTTC.

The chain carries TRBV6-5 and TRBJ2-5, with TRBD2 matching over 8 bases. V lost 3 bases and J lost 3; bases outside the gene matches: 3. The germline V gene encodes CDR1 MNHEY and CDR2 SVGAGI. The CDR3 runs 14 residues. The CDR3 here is CASSYRGGEETQYF. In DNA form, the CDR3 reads TGTGCCAGCAGTTATCGGGGGGGTGAAGAGACCCAGTACTTC.

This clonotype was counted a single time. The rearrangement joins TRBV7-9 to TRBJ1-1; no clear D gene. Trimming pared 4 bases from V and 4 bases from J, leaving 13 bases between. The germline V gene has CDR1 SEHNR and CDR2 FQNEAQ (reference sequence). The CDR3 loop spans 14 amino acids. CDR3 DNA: TGTGCCAGCAGCTCGGCCTGGCGGGGCACTGAAGCTTTCTTT. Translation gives CASSSAWRGTEAFF.

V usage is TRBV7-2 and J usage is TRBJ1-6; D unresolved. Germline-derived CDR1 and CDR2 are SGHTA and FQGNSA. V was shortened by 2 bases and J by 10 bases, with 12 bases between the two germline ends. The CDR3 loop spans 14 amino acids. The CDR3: CASSLLGMRSPLHF. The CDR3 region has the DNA TGTGCCAGCAGCTTATTAGGGATGAGGTCACCCCTCCACTTT.

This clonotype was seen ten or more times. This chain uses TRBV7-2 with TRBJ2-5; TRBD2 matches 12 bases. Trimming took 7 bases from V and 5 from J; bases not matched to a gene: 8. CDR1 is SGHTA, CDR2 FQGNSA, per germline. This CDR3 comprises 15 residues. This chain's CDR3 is CASTTSGGPSETQYF. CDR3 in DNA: TGTGCCAGCACTACTAGCGGGGGGCCGTCGGAGACCCAGTACTTC. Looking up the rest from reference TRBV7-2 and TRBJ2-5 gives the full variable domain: GAGVSQSPSNKVTEKGKDVELRCDPISGHTALYWYRQSLGQGLEFLIYFQGNSAPDKSGLPSDRFSAERTGGSVSTLTIQRTQQEDSAVYLCASTTSGGPSETQYFGPGTRLLVL.

The CDR3 sequence: CATSDHTEAFF. The CDR3 DNA follows: TGTGCCACCAGTGATCACACTGAAGCTTTCTTT. The V call is TRBV24-1, the J call TRBJ1-1; no clear D gene. CDR3 size: 11 residues. CDR1 and CDR2 (germline): KGHDR, SFDVKD. The ends were cut back, 3 bases at V and 3 bases at J, with 1 base in the middle.

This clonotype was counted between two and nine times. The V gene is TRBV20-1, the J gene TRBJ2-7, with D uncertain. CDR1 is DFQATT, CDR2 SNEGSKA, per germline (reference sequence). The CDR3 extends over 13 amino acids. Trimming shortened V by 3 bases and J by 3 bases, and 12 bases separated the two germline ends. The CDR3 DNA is TGCAGTGCTAGTTTTGGCTCTTACTACGAGCAGTACTTC. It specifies CSASFGSYYEQYF.

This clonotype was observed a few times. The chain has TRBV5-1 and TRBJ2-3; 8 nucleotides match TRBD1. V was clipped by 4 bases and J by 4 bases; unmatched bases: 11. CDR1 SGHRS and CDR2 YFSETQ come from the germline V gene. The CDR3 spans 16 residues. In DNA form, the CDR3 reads TGCGCCAGCAGCATCGGACAGGGTAGTCCCCCAGATACGCAGTATTTT. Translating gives CASSIGQGSPPDTQYF. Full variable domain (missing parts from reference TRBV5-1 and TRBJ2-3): KAGVTQTPRYLIKTRGQQVTLSCSPISGHRSVSWYQQTPGQGLQFLFEYFSETQRNKGNFPGRFSGRQFSNSRSEMNVSTLELGDSALYLCASSIGQGSPPDTQYFGPGTRLTVL.

This CDR3 reads CATQDSFATNEKLFF. In DNA, the CDR3 is TGTGCCACCCAGGACAGTTTCGCAACTAATGAAAAACTGTTTTTT. The rearrangement uses TRBV6-1 and TRBJ1-4, with D tentatively TRBD1 (6 bases). Germline lookup yields CDR1 MNHNS and CDR2 SASEGT. The CDR3 runs 15 residues. V lost 10 bases, J lost 0 bases, and 15 bases lay in between.

The CDR3 spells CSVRTGGETQYF. The CDR3, as DNA: TGCAGCGTCAGGACAGGGGGAGAGACCCAGTACTTC. V usage is TRBV29-1 and J usage is TRBJ2-7; 10 positions agree with TRBD1. The J call may not be correct, given that the DNA end is closer to TRBJ2-5. CDR3 length: 12 residues. Germline V CDR1 and CDR2: SQVTM, ANQGSEA.